A selection of T cell receptor beta chains follows, all from one sample in a study of T cell changes during pregnancy in multiple sclerosis. Sequencing used immunoSEQ multiplex PCR; TCRdb keeps in-frame clones, though not all of them. The sample lists about 60,000 clones; about 90% were seen once. Source: peripheral blood, taken in the second trimester of pregnancy. The receptors shown here come from a female donor in good health, enrolled as a control in a pregnancy study. Each CDR3 is given with its conserved first and last residue. A D gene is named only where the DNA matches it firmly. The size field is filled for only some rows; it gives once, few, many or a size class.

d_call clone_size j_call v_call cdr3_nt cdr3_aa
TRBD2 . TRBJ2-3 TRBV5-4 TGTGCCAGCAGCCAACTAGCGGGGGGGCCAGATACGCAGTATTTT CASSQLAGGPDTQYF
TRBD1 . TRBJ2-1 TRBV27 TGTGCCAGCAGTTTATCGACAGGGGGCTGGAGTGAGCAGTTCTTC CASSLSTGGWSEQFF
TRBD1 . TRBJ2-7 TRBV6-5 TGTGCCAGCAGGAGACAGGGGTCTTCCTACGAGCAGTACTTC CASRRQGSSYEQYF
TRBD1 . TRBJ1-6 TRBV7-8 TGTGCCAGCAGCTTAGAGACAGGGGCGGGTGGGTCCTATAATTCACCCCTCCACTTT CASSLETGAGGSYNSPLHF
TRBD1 once TRBJ2-7 TRBV5-6 TGTGCCAGCAGCTCGGGACAGGGTCTCTCCTACGAGCAGTACTTC CASSSGQGLSYEQYF
TRBD2 . TRBJ2-3 TRBV4-1 TGCGCCAGCAGCCCATCCACTAGCGGGTGGGATACGCAGTATTTT CASSPSTSGWDTQYF
. . TRBJ1-5 TRBV28 TGTGCCAGCAGTTTCGTTAGTAGCAATCAGCCCCAGCATTTT CASSFVSSNQPQHF
. . TRBJ1-5 TRBV18 TGTGCCAGCTCACCATCAGACGGACAGTCAGCCCAGCATTTT CASSPSDGQSAQHF
TRBD1 . TRBJ1-4 TRBV7-2 TGTGCCAGCAGCTCCATCAGGGGGGAAAAACTGTTTTTT CASSSIRGEKLFF
. few TRBJ2-1 TRBV5-1 TGCGCCAGCAGCAGGGACGGGAGTGGTGGAGATGAGCAGTTCTTC CASSRDGSGGDEQFF
TRBD1 . TRBJ1-2 TRBV5-5 TGTGCCAGCAGCTTGGACCCGGGACAGGGGACATTAATGGACTATGGCTACACCTTC CASSLDPGQGTLMDYGYTF
. . TRBJ1-1 TRBV7-6 TGTGCCAGCAGCCTGGCACAGGGCCAGGCTGAAGCTTTCTTT CASSLAQGQAEAFF
TRBD1 . TRBJ2-4 TRBV5-1 TGCGCCAGCAGCGGGGGTGACTACAGGGGTAACACCATTCAGTACTTC CASSGGDYRGNTIQYF
. . TRBJ1-2 TRBV6-1 TGTGCCAGCAGTTACGGGAATGGCTACACCTTC CASSYGNGYTF
. . TRBJ2-7 TRBV7-9 TGTGCCAGCAGCGTCTACGGCCCCAGCGTCTCCTACGAGCAGTACTTC CASSVYGPSVSYEQYF
. . TRBJ2-1 TRBV6-6 TGTGCCAGCAGTCAGGGACAGCCCGGGGGTGAGCAGTTCTTC CASSQGQPGGEQFF
TRBD1 . TRBJ2-7 TRBV27 TGTGCCAGCAGTCGTCAGGGGGCCTCGGGGGAGCAGTACTTC CASSRQGASGEQYF
TRBD1 once TRBJ2-7 TRBV27 TGTGCCAGCAGCCGCACAGGGGCCGAGCAGTACTTC CASSRTGAEQYF
. . TRBJ1-5 TRBV27 TGTGCCAGCAGCCGGGAGGCCGGGGGACAGCCCCAGCATTTT CASSREAGGQPQHF
. . TRBJ2-4 TRBV12-2 TGTGCAAGTCGCTTTGGCCGAAACCCTAGCGGGTACAAAAACATTCAGTACTTC CASRFGRNPSGYKNIQYF
TRBD2 . TRBJ2-5 TRBV5-1 TGCGCCAGCAGCTTGGCTAGATCTACTAGCGTTTACCAAGAGACCCAATACTTC CASSLARSTSVYQETQYF
. . TRBJ2-2 TRBV27 TGTGCCAGCAGCCGGACTCTTGTCAACACCGGGGAGCTGTTTTTT CASSRTLVNTGELFF
. . TRBJ2-7 TRBV6-5 TGTGCCAGCAGTTCCAGCTCCTACGAGCAGTACTTC CASSSSSYEQYF
. . TRBJ2-2 TRBV28 TGTGCCAGCAGTTTCCCCCCTAGCGGGGAGCTGTTTTTT CASSFPPSGELFF
. . TRBJ2-4 TRBV7-6 TGTGCCAGCAGCTTAGGGGGCGCCCCGGCAAGCATTCAGTACTTC CASSLGGAPASIQYF
. . TRBJ1-5 TRBV18 TGTGCCAGCTCACCACTTCCGGGGTCCGAGGATCAGCCCCAGCATTTT CASSPLPGSEDQPQHF
TRBD1 . TRBJ1-2 TRBV14 TGTGCCAGCAGCCGGAGGACAGGGAGGAGCTATGGCTACACCTTC CASSRRTGRSYGYTF
TRBD1 . TRBJ2-5 TRBV7-7 TGTGCTACCGGGGACAGGGGGCTAAAAGAGACCCAGTACTTC CATGDRGLKETQYF
. . TRBJ2-1 TRBV6-6 TGTGCCAGCTCGAGTAGCGAGTTTTACAATGAGCAGTTCTTC CASSSSEFYNEQFF
. . TRBJ2-5 TRBV28 TGTGCCAGCAGTGCCCGACGGGAGCGCCAAGAGACCCAGTACTTC CASSARRERQETQYF
TRBD1 once TRBJ2-1 TRBV28 TGTGCCAGCAGCTGGGGACAGGGGTTTGGAAATGAGCAGTTCTTC CASSWGQGFGNEQFF
. . TRBJ2-4 TRBV28 TGTGCCAGCAGAAACAATAGGGGCAAAAACATTCAGTACTTC CASRNNRGKNIQYF
. . TRBJ1-6 TRBV6-5 TGTGCCAGCAGAGTCAGGGATGGATCACCCCTCCACTTT CASRVRDGSPLHF
. . TRBJ1-2 TRBV6-5 TGTGCCAGCAGTTACTCTCGGGTTCTCTCCTATGGCTACACCTTC CASSYSRVLSYGYTF
. . TRBJ2-1 TRBV5-1 TGCGCCAGCAGCTTGTTTCCTCCGGGACTTCAATACAATGAGCAGTTCTTC CASSLFPPGLQYNEQFF
. . TRBJ2-7 TRBV11-1 TGTGCCAGCAGCCTTCGGTTGGCCTACGAGCAGTACTTC CASSLRLAYEQYF
TRBD2 . TRBJ2-3 TRBV10-1 TGCGCCAGCTCCGGGACTAGCGGGGGTGTTACAGATACGCAGTATTTT CASSGTSGGVTDTQYF
. . TRBJ1-4 TRBV5-1 TGCGCCAGCAGCTTGGCGGGGGGTACTAATGAAAAACTGTTTTTT CASSLAGGTNEKLFF
. few TRBJ1-2 TRBV28 TGTGCCAGCAGTTTAATATCCAGGGTATCCCGCTATGGCTACACCTTC CASSLISRVSRYGYTF